This TCR beta chain is drawn from a study of immune characterization of retroperitoneal liposarcoma (dated by TCRdb to the late 2010s). The germline V gene specifies MNHNS as CDR1 and SASEGT as CDR2. The junction shows trimming of 5 bases on V and 3 bases on J, plus 12 bases between the germline ends. Taken from cysteine to phenylalanine, the CDR3 has 14 residues. Just the 42-base CDR3 DNA is kept, in frame starting at base 1. Receptor amplification or capture employed PCR. Sequenced using a NextSeq 500. TCRdb cleaned the public reads at Q25 with fastp, built clones with MiXCR and kept in-frame beta chains. Entries that share a CDR3 protein sequence are merged under the most common genes and DNA. In all, the sample holds around 20,000 distinct CDR3 sequences, and approximately 40% of those were seen once. Roughly 7.3% of the sample is held by the ten biggest clonotypes. This clonotype was seen many times. Its antigen specificity is not known. No much larger clone is present one base from it, and per-base qualities are unavailable.

The TCR was taken from a male donor with retroperitoneal liposarcoma. This chain joins TRBV6-1 to TRBJ2-3, with the identity of the D gene unclear. Sample: blood. Here is the DNA: TGTGCCAGCAGTTTCCGCGGAAGGACAGATACGCAGTATTTT. It encodes CASSFRGRTDTQYF.